The 13 T cell receptor beta chains presented below share a single source sample, sequenced in a study of T-cell reconstitution after alpha-beta-depleted transplantation in children. TCRbeta library preparation incorporated unique molecular identifiers. TCRdb re-analysed the PCR reads in MiXCR, keeping a single row per CDR3 protein. The sample lists some 340,000 distinct CDR3 sequences; approximately 10% were seen once. The sample was PBMCs from the stem cell graft donor, taken from the stem cell graft. These receptors were collected from a human donor who donated a stem cell graft to a child with acute lymphoblastic leukemia.

This clonotype appeared a few times. The rearrangement links TRBV7-9 to TRBJ2-1; D is tentatively TRBD1 or TRBD2 (5 bases each). V shed 4 bases and J shed 7 bases, with 20 bases lying between them. The CDR3 is made up of 16 amino acids. Germline CDR1 is SEHNR and CDR2 is FQNEAQ (reference sequence). The CDR3 protein is CASSSLAPRGENEQFF. The CDR3 nucleotides read TGTGCCAGCAGCTCTTTAGCGCCCCGGGGCGAGAATGAGCAGTTCTTC.

V is TRBV12-3 or TRBV12-4 and J is TRBJ2-1; TRBD2 is a possible D gene (6 bases). The length of the CDR3 is 14 residues. V was shortened by 10 bases and J by 2 bases, with 15 bases between the two germline ends. The CDR3 region is CATAGSRTYNEQFF. DNA of the CDR3: TGTGCCACCGCGGGGAGTCGGACCTACAATGAGCAGTTCTTC.

The V call is TRBV15, the J call TRBJ2-7; tentatively, D is TRBD1 or TRBD2 (5 bases each). Germline V gives CDR1 LNHNV, CDR2 YYDKDF (reference sequence). Trimming took off 5 bases at V and 3 bases at J, with 20 bases between the two ends. The CDR3 is 16 amino acids. The CDR3 region is CATSQGPMISYYEQYF. The CDR3 nucleotides read TGTGCCACCAGCCAGGGACCTATGATAAGCTACTACGAGCAGTACTTC.

This sequence joins TRBV4-3 and TRBJ1-6; a weak D match, TRBD1 (5 bases). Trimming removed 0 bases from V and 10 bases from J, with 16 bases in between. The CDR3 is 16 residues long. CDR1 is LGHNA, CDR2 YSLEER, per germline. CDR3 residues: CASSQDRTGVYSPLHF. DNA for the CDR3: TGCGCCAGCAGCCAAGATCGCACAGGTGTATACTCACCCCTCCACTTT.

The sample holds many counts of this clonotype. The CDR3 nucleotides read TGCGCCAGCAGCCAGCTTAAGATCACAGGGGACACCGGGGAGCTGTTTTTT. Translation: CASSQLKITGDTGELFF. The J gene is TRBJ2-2, the V gene TRBV4-3; the match to TRBD1 covers 7 bases. The CDR3 has 17 amino acids. V shed 3 bases, J shed 3 bases, and the junction held 10 bases outside the gene matches. Looked up from germline, CDR1 is LGHNA and CDR2 is YSLEER.

The genes are TRBV20-1 and TRBJ1-3; D is possibly TRBD1 (5 bases). Trimming took 6 bases from V and 6 from J, leaving 12 bases between them. Germline V CDR1 and CDR2: DFQATT, SNEGSKA (reference sequence). The CDR3 totals 12 residues. CDR3 region: CSASDSLNTIYF. The CDR3 bases are TGCAGTGCCTCAGACAGCCTAAACACCATATATTTT.

This clonotype was recorded many times. This sequence joins TRBV7-9 and TRBJ2-1, with D unresolved. Germline V lookup: CDR1 SEHNR, CDR2 FQNEAQ (reference sequence). The CDR3 runs to 13 residues. V lost 2 bases and J 3 bases, leaving 5 bases between the germline ends. This CDR3 is CASSLRNYNEQFF. DNA for the CDR3: TGTGCCAGCAGCTTACGCAACTACAATGAGCAGTTCTTC.

V gene TRBV7-9 combines with J gene TRBJ2-1; no clear D gene. V was cut by 7 bases and J by 7 bases, with 8 bases left in between. Per germline, CDR1 SEHNR and CDR2 FQNEAQ (reference sequence). The CDR3 is 11 residues long. The CDR3 region has the DNA TGTGCCAGCACCTTCAGAAATGAGCAGTTCTTC. It encodes CASTFRNEQFF.

The sample holds many counts of this clonotype. V gene TRBV4-1 combines with J gene TRBJ1-2; a weak D match, TRBD1 (6 bases). This CDR3 is built from 13 residues. V dropped 6 bases and J dropped 6 bases, with 14 bases sitting between them. CDR1 is MGHRA and CDR2 is YSYEKL in the germline V gene. The CDR3 loop reads CASRPGVSDGYTF. CDR3 DNA sequence: TGCGCCAGCAGGCCAGGGGTTAGCGATGGCTACACCTTC.

The chain has TRBV6-4 and TRBJ2-2, with D perhaps matching TRBD1 (5 bases). CDR1 MRHNA and CDR2 SNTAGT come from the germline V gene. There are 13 residues in the CDR3. V lost 9 bases and J lost 5, with 13 bases in between. CDR3 in amino acids: CASRSQGTGELFF. Written as DNA, the CDR3 is TGTGCCAGTCGCTCTCAGGGAACCGGGGAGCTGTTTTTT.

This clonotype occurred a few times. V usage is TRBV6-1 and J usage is TRBJ2-7; D gene uncertain. Germline values: CDR1 MNHNS, CDR2 SASEGT. Trimming stripped 2 bases from V and 0 bases from J, with 2 bases between. The CDR3 covers 12 residues. The CDR3, as DNA: TGTGCCAGCAGTGAAACCTCCTACGAGCAGTACTTC. This sequence encodes CASSETSYEQYF.

This clonotype occurred many times. CDR3 DNA sequence: TGTGCCAGCAGTTTAAGGCCTAGCGGCACAGATACGCAGTATTTT. Amino acids: CASSLRPSGTDTQYF. The V call is TRBV27, the J call TRBJ2-3; TRBD2 is a possible D gene (6 bases). V lost 2 bases to trimming and J lost 1 base, with 10 bases between them. The CDR3 has 15 amino acids. The germline V gene encodes CDR1 MNHEY and CDR2 SMNVEV (reference sequence).

This clonotype was detected only once. The chain couples TRBV11-2 to TRBJ2-5, with 12 bases lining up with TRBD2. Germline V CDR1 and CDR2: SGHAT, FQNNGV. This CDR3 is 20 amino acids long. Losses at the gene ends were 2 bases for V and 2 bases for J; bases not matched to a gene: 15. CDR3 nucleotides: TGTGCCAGCAGCTTACTTCTAGCGGGAGGGCCGCAGGTGAAACAAGAGACCCAGTACTTC. Translated, it gives CASSLLLAGGPQVKQETQYF.